The rows below give T cell receptor beta chains drawn from one sample of a study of beta chain features in type 1 diabetes. TCRdb's copy holds only in-frame clones and misses some; the assay was immunoSEQ multiplex PCR. The repertoire consists of tens of thousands of clones, with approximately 70% occurring once and the leading ten covering about 1.7%. Sequenced material: Tregs from blood. Receptor source: a man aged 30 to 39 with type 1 diabetes. Some clones in this sample may be carry-over from other donors' samples. The CDR3 runs from the conserved cysteine through the conserved F or W. The D gene is left open where the match is weak. Only some rows state a clone size, as once, few, many or a class for expanded clones.

D	size	V	J	CDR3	DNA
NA	NA	TRBV7-9	TRBJ2-1	CASSLGQSYNEQFF	TGTGCCAGCAGCTTAGGGCAGTCCTACAATGAGCAGTTCTTC
NA	NA	TRBV10-3	TRBJ2-2	CASGSEGRTGELFF	TGTGCCAGCGGCTCGGAGGGGCGCACCGGGGAGCTGTTTTTT
TRBD2	NA	TRBV19	TRBJ2-7	CASQRTSGGPYEQYF	TGTGCCAGTCAACGGACTAGCGGGGGACCCTACGAGCAGTACTTC
NA	NA	TRBV5-1	TRBJ2-3	CASSLSGGTDTQYF	TGCGCCAGCAGCTTATCAGGGGGCACAGATACGCAGTATTTT
NA	NA	TRBV18	TRBJ2-1	CASSPSVYKQGNEQFF	TGTGCCAGCTCACCATCGGTCTACAAGCAGGGGAATGAGCAGTTCTTC
NA	NA	TRBV4-1	TRBJ1-3	CASSLQTGGNTIYF	TGCGCCAGCAGCCTCCAGACGGGTGGAAACACCATATATTTT
NA	few	TRBV5-1	TRBJ2-5	CASTLGVQETQYF	TGCGCCAGCACCCTGGGAGTCCAAGAGACCCAGTACTTC
TRBD1	few	TRBV5-4	TRBJ2-5	CASSRGGSGQETQYF	TGTGCCAGCAGCCGAGGGGGCTCGGGCCAAGAGACCCAGTACTTC
TRBD1	NA	TRBV4-3	TRBJ2-3	CASSQVWAGGHTDTQYF	TGCGCCAGCAGCCAAGTGTGGGCAGGGGGACACACAGATACGCAGTATTTT
TRBD2	NA	TRBV7-9	TRBJ2-1	CASRKGLAGVNEQFF	TGTGCCAGCAGGAAAGGACTAGCGGGGGTCAATGAGCAGTTCTTC
TRBD1	NA	TRBV19	TRBJ2-5	CASSALRGRFQETQYF	TGTGCCAGTAGTGCCCTTAGGGGGCGCTTCCAAGAGACCCAGTACTTC
NA	NA	TRBV6-5	TRBJ2-7	CASSLQGPHEQYF	TGTGCCAGCAGTTTACAGGGTCCCCACGAGCAGTACTTC
TRBD1	NA	TRBV2	TRBJ1-1	CASGQGAAAFF	TGTGCCAGCGGACAGGGGGCAGCAGCTTTCTTT
TRBD1	NA	TRBV7-2	TRBJ2-1	CASSGQVGRDEQFF	TGTGCCAGCTCGGGACAGGTAGGTCGGGATGAGCAGTTCTTC
NA	once	TRBV11-2	TRBJ2-7	CASSFSTLFEQYF	TGTGCCAGCAGCTTTAGCACCCTTTTCGAGCAGTACTTC
TRBD1	few	TRBV5-4	TRBJ1-1	CASSRGTGSGLTTEAFF	TGTGCCAGCAGCCGCGGGACAGGGAGCGGGTTGACCACTGAAGCTTTCTTT
TRBD1	once	TRBV11-2	TRBJ2-7	CASSLTAGTGPTYEQYF	TGTGCCAGCAGCTTAACTGCAGGGACAGGGCCTACCTACGAGCAGTACTTC
TRBD1	NA	TRBV7-9	TRBJ2-1	CASSQDRGGEQFF	TGTGCCAGCAGCCAGGACAGGGGCGGTGAGCAGTTCTTC
NA	NA	TRBV18	TRBJ2-5	CASSPGTPQETQYF	TGTGCCAGCTCACCAGGGACACCGCAAGAGACCCAGTACTTC
TRBD1	few	TRBV7-7	TRBJ2-5	CASSLGQGSGETQYF	TGTGCTAGCAGCTTAGGACAGGGGTCGGGGGAGACCCAGTACTTC
NA	NA	TRBV5-4	TRBJ1-2	CASSFPSEEEYGYTF	TGTGCCAGCAGCTTCCCCTCCGAGGAGGAGTATGGCTACACCTTC
NA	NA	TRBV7-6	TRBJ2-7	CASSSLVGSRYYEQYF	TGTGCCAGCAGCTCTTTGGTGGGCAGTCGGTACTACGAGCAGTACTTC
NA	NA	TRBV27	TRBJ2-3	CASSLLGRGWDTQYF	TGTGCCAGCAGTTTACTGGGTCGGGGTTGGGATACGCAGTATTTT
NA	NA	TRBV7-9	TRBJ1-6	CASSDGRIPPNSPLHF	TGTGCCAGCAGCGATGGCCGCATTCCCCCAAATTCACCCCTCCACTTT
TRBD2	NA	TRBV27	TRBJ2-1	CASRKRGDPYNEQFF	TGTGCCAGCAGAAAGCGGGGGGATCCCTACAATGAGCAGTTCTTC
TRBD2	NA	TRBV10-3	TRBJ2-5	CAISDSGVKETQYF	TGTGCCATCAGTGATAGCGGGGTTAAAGAGACCCAGTACTTC
NA	few	TRBV7-9	TRBJ1-2	CASSPGDSQGYTF	TGTGCCAGCAGCCCCGGGGACTCACAGGGCTACACCTTC
NA	NA	TRBV28	TRBJ2-6	CASYYSGANVLTF	TGTGCCAGTTACTATTCTGGGGCCAACGTCCTGACTTTC
TRBD2	few	TRBV20-1	TRBJ2-1	CSAQRGIEQFF	TGCAGTGCTCAGCGGGGCATTGAGCAGTTCTTC
NA	NA	TRBV29-1	TRBJ2-3	CSVEVSQAVTDTQYF	TGCAGCGTTGAAGTTAGTCAGGCTGTTACAGATACGCAGTATTTT
NA	NA	TRBV5-1	TRBJ2-7	CASSGLTYSYEQYF	TGCGCCAGCAGCGGACTCACCTACTCCTACGAGCAGTACTTC
NA	NA	TRBV15	TRBJ2-2	CATSNRRGNTGELFF	TGTGCCACCAGCAACCGGCGGGGGAACACCGGGGAGCTGTTTTTT
NA	once	TRBV2	TRBJ1-6	CASSQRANSPLHF	TGTGCCAGCAGTCAGAGGGCCAATTCACCCCTCCACTTT
NA	NA	TRBV2	TRBJ2-3	CASSAGVGTTSTDTQYF	TGTGCCAGCAGTGCGGGTGTTGGGACAACTAGCACAGATACGCAGTATTTT
NA	NA	TRBV6-5	TRBJ2-1	CASSYRGRYEQFF	TGTGCCAGCAGTTACAGGGGTCGGTATGAGCAGTTCTTC
NA	NA	TRBV6-1	TRBJ2-1	CASSVQGGEQFF	TGTGCCAGCAGTGTACAGGGAGGGGAGCAGTTCTTC
TRBD2	NA	TRBV30	TRBJ2-5	CAWNSGGLETQYF	TGTGCCTGGAATAGCGGGGGGCTGGAGACCCAGTACTTC